The entry below describes one T cell receptor beta chain. This sample stems from a study of blood T cell repertoires in COVID-19. Study summary: From T cells, B-cell-depleted T cells, or PBMCs came the material, which was cDNA or gDNA.

CDR3 length equals 16 residues. V lost 5 bases, J lost 6 bases, and 17 bases lay in between. Germline values: CDR1 SGHAT, CDR2 FQNNGV. In the source study's methods: Quantification of nucleated cells was approximated via reference gene primer amplification. Here immunoSEQ multiplex PCR was the method, and the copy in TCRdb shows in-frame clones only, minus some. The V and J calls and the clone size are those of that table, but D and trimming were determined from the DNA. The profile shows about 350,000 clones, about 90% of them singletons. What the recovered Cohort 3 donors had was two negative PCRs, clearance, or symptom resolution.

The sequencing sample was made of PBMCs or T cells enriched from blood (not recorded which). This receptor was identified in a woman between 25 and 40 years old who had recovered from COVID-19. The chain recombines TRBV11-2 with TRBJ1-6; a weak D match, TRBD1 (5 bases). This chain's CDR3 is CASSKDTNVINSPLHF. The CDR3 coding sequence is TGTGCCAGCAGCAAGGACACGAACGTGATTAATTCACCCCTCCACTTT.